Described below is a single T cell receptor (beta chain) sequence and its context. The sample is drawn from a study of T-cell memory formation after mild COVID-19. A 5'RACE reaction primed in the constant segment made cDNA libraries of TCR alpha and TCR beta, and these carried sample barcodes and UMIs. Each CDR3 protein gets one entry after TCRdb re-called the 5' RACE reads with MiXCR. The profile shows under 350,000 distinct CDR3 sequences, around 16% of them singletons. The germline V gene encodes CDR1 SGDLS and CDR2 YYNGEE. V dropped 0 bases and J dropped 3 bases, with 3 bases sitting between them. The CDR3 runs to 13 residues.

The sample was PBMCs or a T cell subset sorted from them (not recorded which). The chain recombines TRBV9 with TRBJ1-4; D gene unclear. This clonotype was sampled from a young man who had mild COVID-19 (a few samples of this study predate the infection). Cell type and time point are not known. CDR3 coding DNA: TGTGCCAGCAGCGTAGCAGCTAATGAAAAACTGTTTTTT. This codes for CASSVAANEKLFF.